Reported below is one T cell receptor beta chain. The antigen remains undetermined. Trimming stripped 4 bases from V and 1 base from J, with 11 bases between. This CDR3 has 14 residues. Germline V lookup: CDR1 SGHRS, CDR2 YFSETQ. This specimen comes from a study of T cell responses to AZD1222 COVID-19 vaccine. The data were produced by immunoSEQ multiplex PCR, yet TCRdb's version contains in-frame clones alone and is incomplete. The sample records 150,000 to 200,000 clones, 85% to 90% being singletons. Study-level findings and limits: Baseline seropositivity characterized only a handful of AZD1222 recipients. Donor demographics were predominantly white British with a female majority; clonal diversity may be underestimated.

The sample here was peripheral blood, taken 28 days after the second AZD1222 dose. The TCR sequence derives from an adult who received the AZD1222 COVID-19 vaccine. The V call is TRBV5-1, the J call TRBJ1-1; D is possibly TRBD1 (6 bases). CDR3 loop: CASSADRPNTEAFF. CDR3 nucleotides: TGCGCCAGCAGCGCGGACAGACCGAACACTGAAGCTTTCTTT. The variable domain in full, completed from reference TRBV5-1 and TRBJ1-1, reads KAGVTQTPRYLIKTRGQQVTLSCSPISGHRSVSWYQQTPGQGLQFLFEYFSETQRNKGNFPGRFSGRQFSNSRSEMNVSTLELGDSALYLCASSADRPNTEAFFGQGTRLTVV.